This entry is about one TCR beta chain. Its target is not known. This entry is derived from a study of T cells in narcolepsy. Only in-frame clones appear in the TCRdb table, and some are missing; sequencing was by immunoSEQ multiplex PCR. This table has some 25,000 clones, 75% to 90% appearing once. Study results and caveats: Autoreactive clonotypes reportedly recurred in blood of same and different patients, not controls. Comparing one patient's CSF and blood CD4+ clonotypes highlighted HCRT- and TRIB2-specific autoreactive clonotypes. Some memory CD4+ repertoires had no autoreactive clone sequences.

Deletions cut 1 base from V and 6 bases from J, with 13 bases between. Germline CDR1 and CDR2: SEHNR and FQNEAQ (reference sequence). The CDR3 is 14 residues long. Input material: CD45RA- memory CD4+ T cells from PBMCs. This chain joins TRBV7-9 and TRBJ2-7; D may be TRBD2 (6 bases). The sequence was obtained from a human donor with narcolepsy. The CDR3 sequence is CASSLGGLAGEQYF. CDR3 bases: TGTGCCAGCAGCTTAGGGGGACTGGCGGGCGAGCAGTACTTC.